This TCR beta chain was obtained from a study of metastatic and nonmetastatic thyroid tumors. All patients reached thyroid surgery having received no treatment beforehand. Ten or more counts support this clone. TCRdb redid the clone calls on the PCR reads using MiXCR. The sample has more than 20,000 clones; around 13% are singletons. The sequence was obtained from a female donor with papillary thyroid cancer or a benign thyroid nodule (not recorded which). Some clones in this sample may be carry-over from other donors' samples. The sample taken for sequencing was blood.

This CDR3 is CATSGVPANRNSPLHF. The CDR3 DNA sequence: TGTGCCACCAGCGGAGTCCCGGCCAACAGGAACTCACCCCTCCACTTT. The J gene is TRBJ1-6, the V gene TRBV15, with D maybe TRBD1 (5 bases). The CDR3 sequence is 16 residues long. The germline V and J ends were trimmed by 5 bases and 10 bases, with 21 bases remaining between them. The germline gives CDR1 LNHNV, CDR2 YYDKDF (reference sequence).